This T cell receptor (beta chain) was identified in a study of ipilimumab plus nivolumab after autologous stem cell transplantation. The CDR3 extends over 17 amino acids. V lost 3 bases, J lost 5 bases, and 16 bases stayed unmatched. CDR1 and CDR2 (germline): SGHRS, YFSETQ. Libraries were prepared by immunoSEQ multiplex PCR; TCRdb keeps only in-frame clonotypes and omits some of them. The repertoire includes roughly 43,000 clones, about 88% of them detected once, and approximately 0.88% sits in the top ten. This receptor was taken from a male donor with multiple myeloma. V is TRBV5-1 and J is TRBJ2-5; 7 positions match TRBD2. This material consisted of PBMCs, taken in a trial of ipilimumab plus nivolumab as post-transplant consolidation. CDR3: CASSSLSPGLPGETQYF. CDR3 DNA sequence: TGCGCCAGCAGCTCACTTAGTCCGGGACTACCGGGGGAGACCCAGTACTTC.